Shown below are 30 T cell receptor beta chains from a single sample sequenced in a study of T cell repertoires in cytomegalovirus infection. No antigens are known for them. TCRdb reprocessed the reads with MiXCR, giving one entry per CDR3 protein. In the table there are about 770,000 distinct CDR3 sequences, 29% of which are singletons. The specimen was cultured CD8+ T cells from PBMCs, collected from culture after CMV antigen stimulation. All receptors come from a human donor in good health (CMV status not recorded). Some clones in this sample may be carry-over from other donors' samples.

This clonotype was counted ten times or more. V is TRBV6-2 or TRBV6-3 and J is TRBJ2-5; either TRBD1 or TRBD2 may fit D (5 bases each). The germline gives CDR1 MNHEY, CDR2 SVGEGT. V was shortened by 0 bases and J by 2 bases, with 16 bases between the two germline ends. CDR3 length equals 17 residues. CDR3 sequence (DNA): TGTGCCAGCAGTTACTCGAGACTGACGGGGCAACAAGAGACCCAGTACTTC. It specifies CASSYSRLTGQQETQYF.

This clonotype was seen many times. The chain joins TRBV7-3 to TRBJ2-2; D unclear. Germline V lookup: CDR1 SGHTA, CDR2 FQGTGA. This CDR3 is 14 amino acids long. V dropped 1 base and J dropped 1 base, with 4 bases sitting between them. As DNA, the CDR3 is TGTGCCAGCAGCTTAAACGGGAACACCGGGGAGCTGTTTTTT. Amino acids: CASSLNGNTGELFF.

The chain links TRBV24-1 to TRBJ1-6; possibly TRBD1 for D (6 bases). CDR1 is KGHDR, CDR2 SFDVKD, per germline. The germline V and J ends were trimmed by 6 bases and 0 bases, with 14 bases remaining between them. This CDR3 comprises 17 residues. In DNA form, the CDR3 reads TGTGCCACCAGTTCCGGGACACCCGGCTCCTATAATTCACCCCTCCACTTT. The encoded protein is CATSSGTPGSYNSPLHF.

The CDR3 coding sequence is TGTGCCAGCAGCCCTAAGGGGGCGCTAAGTGGCTACACCTTC. It encodes CASSPKGALSGYTF. The V call is TRBV6-6, the J call TRBJ1-2; 7 bases are shared with TRBD1. The CDR3 covers 14 residues. The V segment lost 6 bases and the J segment 7 bases; nucleotides outside the gene matches: 11. The germline gives CDR1 MNHNY, CDR2 SVGAGI (reference sequence).

The chain uses TRBV7-9 and TRBJ1-2, with 8 bases fitting TRBD1. Germline lookup yields CDR1 SEHNR and CDR2 FQNEAQ (reference sequence). This CDR3 contains 13 residues. With V trimmed by 4 bases and J by 3 bases, 1 base remained unmatched. The CDR3 DNA is TGTGCCAGCAGCTCGGGACAGGACTATGGCTACACCTTC. Translated: CASSSGQDYGYTF. Full variable domain (rest looked up from reference TRBV7-9 and TRBJ1-2): DTGVSQNPRHKITKRGQNVTFRCDPISEHNRLYWYRQTLGQGPEFLTYFQNEAQLEKSRLLSDRFSAERPKGSFSTLEIQRTEQGDSAMYLCASSSGQDYGYTFGSGTRLTVV.

This clonotype was seen more than once but under ten times. V gene TRBV7-2 combines with J gene TRBJ2-5; no clear D. CDR3 size: 13 residues. V lost 0 bases, J lost 3 bases, and 5 bases lay in between. Germline CDR1 and CDR2: SGHTA and FQGNSA. This chain's CDR3 is CASSLANEETQYF. Written as DNA, the CDR3 is TGTGCCAGCAGCTTAGCCAATGAAGAGACCCAGTACTTC.

This clonotype was seen ten or more times. V and J are TRBV7-9 and TRBJ2-7; D assignment may be TRBD1 or TRBD2 (6 bases each). Germline V gene data show CDR1 as SEHNR and CDR2 as FQNEAQ (reference sequence). Trimming took off 5 bases at V and 6 bases at J, with 11 bases between the two ends. The CDR3 has 12 amino acids. CDR3 protein: CASSTGTSEQYV. The DNA of the CDR3 is TGTGCCAGCAGCACAGGGACTTCCGAGCAGTACGTC.

The chain combines TRBV29-1 with TRBJ2-2; 8 bases are shared with TRBD2. Germline V CDR1 and CDR2: SQVTM, ANQGSEA. The CDR3 loop spans 15 amino acids. V lost 3 bases to trimming and J lost 4 bases; unmatched junction nucleotides: 7. The CDR3 nucleotides are TGCAGCGTTGAGGGGCGGGGGGACCGCACCGGGGAGCTGTTTTTT. It encodes CSVEGRGDRTGELFF.

The gene calls are TRBV6-1 and TRBJ2-7; D is undetermined. The CDR3 sequence is 14 residues long. The V gene lost 2 bases and the J gene lost 0 bases, with 8 bases spanning the gap. Germline V gene lookup returns CDR1 MNHNS and CDR2 SASEGT. The CDR3 sequence: CASSEPRFSYEQYF. The CDR3, as DNA: TGTGCCAGCAGTGAACCCCGATTCTCCTACGAGCAGTACTTC.

CDR3 region: CASRRDDQETQYF. The CDR3 DNA sequence: TGTGCCAGTAGACGGGACGATCAAGAGACCCAGTACTTC. V gene TRBV19 combines with J gene TRBJ2-5, with D tentatively TRBD1 or TRBD2 (5 bases each). Trimming pared 6 bases from V and 2 bases from J, leaving 10 bases between. The CDR3 has 13 amino acids. Germline V CDR1 and CDR2: LNHDA, SQIVND (reference sequence).

This clonotype was found a few times. The V call is TRBV6-6, the J call TRBJ1-4, with 9 bases matching TRBD1. This CDR3 contains 14 residues. Germline loops: CDR1 MNHNY, CDR2 SVGAGI (reference sequence). Trimming at V came to 6 bases and at J to 8 bases, leaving 7 bases not matched to a gene. CDR3 coding DNA: TGTGCCAGCAGCACCGGGACAGGGTTGGAAAAACTGTTTTTT. Residues: CASSTGTGLEKLFF.

V is TRBV12-3 or TRBV12-4 and J is TRBJ2-5; no clear D. V lost 6 bases and J 2 bases, leaving 10 bases between the germline ends. The CDR3 has 13 residues. This CDR3 reads CASSHVGQETQYF. The CDR3 region has the DNA TGTGCCAGCAGCCACGTGGGGCAAGAGACCCAGTACTTC.

This chain links TRBV5-5 with TRBJ2-1; D might be TRBD2 (6 bases). Germline CDR1 reads SGHKS; CDR2 reads YYEKEE (reference sequence). This CDR3 region has 13 residues. Trimming took 1 base from V and 9 from J, leaving 11 bases between them. The CDR3 coding sequence is TGTGCCAGCAGCTTGAAAGACGGGGGTGAGCAGTTCTTC. This codes for CASSLKDGGEQFF.

Many counts were recorded for this clonotype. The chain uses TRBV29-1 and TRBJ2-6; perhaps TRBD1 as D (6 bases). The germline V gene encodes CDR1 SQVTM and CDR2 ANQGSEA. CDR3 size: 16 residues. The germline V and J ends were trimmed by 5 bases and 0 bases, with 14 bases remaining between them. The CDR3 coding sequence is TGCAGCGTTCCGTCGGGACACCTCTCTGGGGCCAACGTCCTGACTTTC. Protein: CSVPSGHLSGANVLTF.

In this sample, this clonotype turned up many times. The V and J genes are TRBV7-8 and TRBJ1-2; tentative D call: TRBD1 (6 bases). The CDR3 runs to 13 residues. The germline V gene has CDR1 SGHVS and CDR2 FQNEAQ. Deletions cut 2 bases from V and 4 bases from J, with 8 bases between. The CDR3 loop reads CASSLRTAYGYTF. CDR3 DNA: TGTGCCAGCAGCTTAAGGACAGCCTATGGCTACACCTTC. Drawing the rest from reference TRBV7-8 and TRBJ1-2, the complete variable domain is GAGVSQSPRYKVAKRGQDVALRCDPISGHVSLFWYQQALGQGPEFLTYFQNEAQLDKSGLPSDRFFAERPEGSVSTLKIQRTQQEDSAVYLCASSLRTAYGYTFGSGTRLTVV.

This clonotype appeared a single time. The gene calls are TRBV27 and TRBJ1-2; perhaps TRBD1 as D (5 bases). Trimming shortened V by 5 bases and J by 3 bases, and 10 bases separated the two germline ends. Germline assignment: CDR1 MNHEY and CDR2 SMNVEV (reference sequence). The CDR3 runs to 13 residues. The CDR3 is CASSRGDYYGYTF. As DNA, the CDR3 is TGTGCCAGCAGTCGAGGGGATTACTATGGCTACACCTTC.

This clonotype has a handful of counts. This chain joins TRBV7-9 and TRBJ2-7; TRBD2 agrees at 14 bases. This CDR3 contains 20 residues. The V segment lost 5 bases and the J segment 2 bases; nucleotides outside the gene matches: 17. Germline CDR1 SEHNR, CDR2 FQNEAQ (reference sequence). CDR3 nucleotide sequence: TGTGCCAGCAGCCCTACCTTCAGGACTAGCGGGGGGAGCAGCGCCTACGAGCAGTACTTC. Translated, it gives CASSPTFRTSGGSSAYEQYF.

This sequence joins TRBV6-6 and TRBJ2-3; TRBD2 might be the D (6 bases). Trimming left V 7 bases short and J 9 bases short, with 11 bases between. The length of the CDR3 is 11 residues. Germline CDR1 MNHNY, CDR2 SVGAGI (reference sequence). The CDR3 loop is CASTGDLTQYF. DNA of the CDR3: TGTGCCAGCACCGGGGACTTGACGCAGTATTTT.

The chain is built from TRBV4-3 and TRBJ2-5; the D gene is possibly TRBD2 (5 bases). CDR3 length equals 15 residues. Trimming removed 3 bases from V and 5 bases from J, with 16 bases in between. Per germline, CDR1 LGHNA and CDR2 YSLEER. The CDR3 DNA is TGCGCCAGCAGCCAGGAAGACATTAGAGGGGAGACCCAGTACTTC. Amino acid sequence: CASSQEDIRGETQYF.

This clonotype was picked up a small number of times. The V and J genes are TRBV18 and TRBJ2-1; no reliable D call. V lost 1 base and J 2 bases, leaving 9 bases between the germline ends. CDR3 length: 15 residues. Germline values: CDR1 KGHSH, CDR2 LQKENI. For the CDR3, the DNA is TGTGCCAGCTCACCACTGGATCGGCCCTACAATGAGCAGTTCTTC. This gives the protein CASSPLDRPYNEQFF. The entire variable domain, with the rest obtained from reference TRBV18 and TRBJ2-1, is as follows: NAGVMQNPRHLVRRRGQEARLRCSPMKGHSHVYWYRQLPEEGLKFMVYLQKENIIDESGMPKERFSAEFPKEGPSILRIQQVVRGDSAAYFCASSPLDRPYNEQFFGPGTRLTVL.

The genes are TRBV10-3 and TRBJ1-5; D is undetermined. The V and J ends lost 3 bases and 3 bases respectively, with 6 bases between them. CDR1 and CDR2 from the germline V gene are ENHRY and SYGVKD. CDR3 size: 13 residues. CDR3 DNA sequence: TGTGCCATCAGTGATGGATTCAATCAGCCCCAGCATTTT. Its protein is CAISDGFNQPQHF.

The chain carries TRBV6-2 or TRBV6-3 and TRBJ2-2; D remains ambiguous. The germline V gene has CDR1 MNHEY and CDR2 SVGEGT. The germline V and J ends were trimmed by 2 bases and 4 bases, with 14 bases remaining between them. The CDR3 runs 16 residues. The CDR3 reads CASSYLPGSVTGELFF. The DNA for the CDR3 is TGTGCCAGCAGTTACCTCCCAGGATCGGTCACCGGGGAGCTGTTTTTT.

There are a few counts of this clonotype. The chain recombines TRBV7-9 with TRBJ2-3, with 8 bases that match TRBD2. CDR3 length: 15 residues. Germline V lookup: CDR1 SEHNR, CDR2 FQNEAQ (reference sequence). Germline trimming cut 8 bases from V and 1 base from J; bases unmatched to any gene: 8. The CDR3 loop is CASSGGQGGTDTQYF. The CDR3 DNA follows: TGTGCCAGCTCGGGGGGGCAGGGCGGCACAGATACGCAGTATTTT.

J is TRBJ2-7 and V is TRBV11-2; TRBD2 aligns across 8 bases. The germline V gene encodes CDR1 SGHAT and CDR2 FQNNGV. The CDR3 runs to 16 residues. Trimming cost V 1 base and J 2 bases; bases outside gene matches: 7. CDR3 bases: TGTGCCAGCAGCTTAGCCGGCGGGGGGTCCGCCTACGAGCAGTACGTC. This sequence encodes CASSLAGGGSAYEQYV.

The genes are TRBV10-3 and TRBJ2-2; 8 nucleotides match TRBD2. Trimming cost V 9 bases and J 0 bases; bases outside gene matches: 6. There are 15 residues in the CDR3. Germline CDR1 is ENHRY and CDR2 is SYGVKD. The CDR3 region has the DNA TGTGCCATTTATAGCGGGACCTCGAACACCGGGGAGCTGTTTTTT. Its translation: CAIYSGTSNTGELFF.

This clonotype was detected only a few times. The J gene is TRBJ2-6, the V gene TRBV27; 7 nucleotides match TRBD1. Germline V gives CDR1 MNHEY, CDR2 SMNVEV (reference sequence). Trimming removed 7 bases from V and 2 bases from J; junction bases left unmatched: 5. This CDR3 has 15 residues. CDR3 sequence (DNA): TGTGCCAGCAACAGGGGTGAGCCTGGGGCCAACGTCCTGACTTTC. Encoded protein: CASNRGEPGANVLTF.

The CDR3 loop reads CASSVVASGATDTQYF. The CDR3 coding sequence is TGTGCCAGCAGCGTAGTGGCTAGCGGGGCCACAGATACGCAGTATTTT. The chain joins TRBV9 to TRBJ2-3; 9 nucleotides agree with TRBD2. The CDR3 is made up of 16 amino acids. The J segment lost 2 bases and the V segment lost 0 bases, leaving 4 bases of the junction unmatched. Germline CDR1 reads SGDLS; CDR2 reads YYNGEE.

The chain couples TRBV29-1 to TRBJ2-1, with D unclear. V lost 3 bases and J 0 bases, leaving 9 bases between the germline ends. CDR1 SQVTM and CDR2 ANQGSEA come from the germline V gene. This CDR3 is 14 amino acids long. The CDR3 region has the DNA TGCAGCGTTGACAAGGGAAGCTCCTACAATGAGCAGTTCTTC. It encodes CSVDKGSSYNEQFF.

The chain combines TRBV4-1 with TRBJ1-5, with D perhaps matching TRBD1 (5 bases). The CDR3 has 15 residues. The V gene lost 1 base and the J gene lost 4 bases, with 11 bases spanning the gap. Germline values: CDR1 MGHRA, CDR2 YSYEKL. CDR3: CASSQVRWGNQPQHF. The CDR3, as DNA: TGCGCCAGCAGCCAAGTGAGGTGGGGGAATCAGCCCCAGCATTTT.

The CDR3 reads CASTVAGPSSYNEQFF. The DNA of the CDR3 is TGTGCCAGCACGGTAGCGGGGCCTAGCTCCTACAATGAGCAGTTCTTC. The chain recombines TRBV7-2 with TRBJ2-1, with 8 bases fitting TRBD2. In germline, CDR1 is SGHTA, CDR2 FQGNSA. V shed 7 bases and J 0 bases; nucleotides not matched to a gene: 8. The CDR3 contains 16 residues.